This TCR beta chain was found in a study of shared clonotypes between healthy human individuals (TCRdb year 2020). General notes on the study: The cohort included three men and a couple of women between 18 and 49 years of age. Per donor, three plates each were used for CD4 naive and CD4 memory, two for CD8 naive, and one for CD8 memory. Blood TCR repertoires of roughly 5 healthy adults were deeply sequenced to estimate repertoire size and the extent of clonotype sharing between individuals. Different laboratories and diverse techniques were used to prepare libraries and sequence TCR repertoires, to increase sequencing depth and limit assay-specific biases. Leukapheresis yielded between about 0.85 and 9.5 billion PBMCs per donor.

TCR CDR3 regions were amplified from genomic DNA by multiplex PCR using the deep immunoSEQ assay. For each cell subset, the extracted genomic DNA was distributed evenly across all wells of several immunoSEQ 96-well plates, and each plate served as one replicate. For sorted subsets, approximately 200 ng of genomic DNA, equivalent to some 30,000 T cell genomes, went into each replicate PCR. Purified libraries were measured with a Qubit 3.0 fluorometer, size-checked on a Bioanalyzer 2100, and measured again with the KAPA Library Quantification kit. Every immunoSEQ 96-well plate was sequenced on a dedicated single-read 150-cycle Illumina NextSeq 550 flow cell. In the source study's methods: The immunoSEQ output contained only junctional sequences without quality scores, so filtering could not match that applied to full-length reads. Sequences were annotated with PyIR, a Python wrapper for IgBLAST v1.9, and V/J genes and CDR3 were assigned using IMGT germline references. Reads were removed for weak V/J assignments (E-value above 1e-6), missing CDR3, stop codons, out-of-frame junctions, or ambiguous translated residues. V3J clonotypes were defined as sequences sharing the same inferred V gene, J gene, and CDR3 amino acid sequence. The percentage overlap between two repertoires was calculated by dividing the number of shared unique clonotypes by the size of the smaller repertoire. Richness of each repertoire was evaluated using RTK rarefaction, the Chao1 estimator, and Recon v2.1 estimates of unobserved clonotypes. For all TCRbeta clonotypes obtained by the gDNA method from a few donors, generation probabilities were computed with OLGA. The table comes from immuneACCESS by way of TCRdb, which keeps in-frame sequences with V and J called. Part of the clones is missing from these tables; in studies checked, under half for an unresolved V gene and the rest for unknown reasons. V and J calls and clone size are as listed in that table; D and trimming were resolved from the DNA. This sample is represented by nearly 1,000,000 clones; around 80% of them were singletons. The ten largest clonotypes hold over 1.3% of the sample.

Concerning this clone: Its antigen has not been determined. Per-base qualities were not stored, and no clone one base away is much larger.

Donors were healthy HIV-negative adults with no recently reported acute infections or vaccinations. Only Caucasian adults living in Nashville, Tennessee, USA were represented among the donors. CD4+ T cells were enriched by magnetic negative selection, after which naive cells were positively selected on CD45RA and the negative fraction was taken as the memory subset. Blood was collected by leukapheresis, and PBMCs were isolated by Ficoll-Histopaque density gradient centrifugation and then cryopreserved in liquid nitrogen vapor phase. Purity and quantity of every magnetically sorted T cell population were checked by analytical flow cytometry. Genomic DNA was isolated from each sorted fraction and quantified by UV absorbance on a Nanodrop 2000c. Results the study describes overall, beyond this receptor: Approximately 4.8% of naive CD4, 3% to 3.5% of naive CD8, approximately 2% of memory CD4, and 0.35% to 0.5% of memory CD8 clonotypes were shared across several donors. Estimated clonotype richness was generally larger for naive than for memory subsets. Clonotypes shared by all four sorted-subset donors showed higher generation probabilities than non-shared clonotypes. Only blood was sampled, and tissue TCR repertoires likely differ from those in blood. Even with the large sequencing depth, rarefaction of the sorted-subset datasets indicated that sequencing was incomplete. Pairwise subsampling indicated that sequencing depth was expected to affect the degree of clonotype sharing among donors. Because the study included only a small number of donors, the genetic and exposure-history diversity represented was limited.

The germline V gene yields SGHAT for CDR1 and FQNNGV for CDR2. Spanning cysteine to phenylalanine, the CDR3 consists of 10 amino acids. Only the CDR3 DNA stays, 30 bases, in frame from base 1. From V the trimming removes 5 bases and from J it removes 13 bases, while the gene matches leave 5 bases of the junction unaccounted for. Material: memory CD4+ T cells sorted from blood. This specimen's cell subset or site label, per the study, means: CD45RA-negative fraction. The V and J segments used are TRBV11-2 and TRBJ2-7, with 7 central nucleotides matching TRBD1. The receptor comes from a man between 18 and 35 years old in good health. The nucleotide sequence reads TGTGCCAGCAGCAGAACAGGGGCCTACTTC. It translates to CASSRTGAYF.